The T cell receptor (beta chain) described here comes from a study of blood T cell repertoires in COVID-19. Across the whole study: Some COVID-19 samples were acute and others convalescent; all came from the United States, Italy and Spain. Nucleic acid was either cDNA or gDNA, and it came from T cells, B-cell-depleted T cells, or PBMCs.

Profiled with immunoSEQ multiplex PCR; TCRdb holds only in-frame clones, not every one. The repertoire has more than 200,000 clones, around 84% of them found once; the top ten carry 10% to 13%. V lost 6 bases to trimming and J lost 7 bases; unmatched junction nucleotides: 7. Per the germline V gene, CDR1 is LNHDA and CDR2 is SQIVND (reference sequence). CDR3 length: 14 amino acids. This clone came up a few times. This clonotype was sampled from an elderly woman with COVID-19, enrolled during active disease. What was sequenced was peripheral blood. The genes are TRBV19 and TRBJ1-2; the match to TRBD1 covers 11 bases. DNA of the CDR3: TGTGCCAGTAGGAGGGGACAGGGGGGAAGTGGCTACACCTTC. Amino acid sequence: CASRRGQGGSGYTF.